Below are 9 T cell receptor beta chains sequenced from a single sample in a study of identical twins. TCRdb recomputed calls from the 5' RACE reads with MiXCR, one row per CDR3 protein. The top ten hold around 1.9% of the sample, which has 640,000 or so distinct CDR3 sequences, 6% to 6.5% seen once. Sequencing was carried out using naive T cells sorted from blood. The source of these receptors is a man between 18 and 35 years old in good health.

In this sample, this clonotype turned up a few times. The rearrangement uses TRBV28 and TRBJ1-2; D is ambiguous. V dropped 2 bases and J dropped 4 bases, with 11 bases sitting between them. Germline V gene lookup returns CDR1 MDHEN and CDR2 SYDVKM. The CDR3 totals 14 residues. CDR3 residues: CASSLGLDAYGYTF. The CDR3 nucleotides are TGTGCCAGCAGTTTAGGGTTAGACGCCTATGGCTACACCTTC.

This clonotype was observed at least ten times. V usage is TRBV29-1 and J usage is TRBJ2-1, with D tentatively TRBD1 or TRBD2 (5 bases each). The germline V and J ends were trimmed by 6 bases and 8 bases, with 20 bases remaining between them. The length of the CDR3 is 14 residues. The germline gives CDR1 SQVTM, CDR2 ANQGSEA. CDR3 DNA sequence: TGCAGCGTCCACGAACGGGGCGTTTTCGATGAGCAGTTCTTC. The encoded protein is CSVHERGVFDEQFF.

This clonotype appeared many times. J is TRBJ1-4 and V is TRBV5-1; D perhaps matches TRBD1 (5 bases). CDR1 and CDR2 from the germline V gene are SGHRS and YFSETQ. V gave up 0 bases and J gave up 4 bases, with 7 bases separating them. CDR3 length: 14 amino acids. CDR3 protein: CASSLGQNNEKLFF. CDR3 in DNA: TGCGCCAGCAGCTTGGGACAGAATAATGAAAAACTGTTTTTT.

This clonotype was found many times. The chain recombines TRBV29-1 with TRBJ2-3; D unclear. Germline V gene data show CDR1 as SQVTM and CDR2 as ANQGSEA. The V gene lost 3 bases and the J gene lost 4 bases, with 8 bases spanning the gap. This CDR3 is built from 12 residues. CDR3 amino acids: CSVELKADTQYF. The CDR3 region has the DNA TGCAGCGTTGAGCTGAAGGCAGATACGCAGTATTTT.

The sample holds many counts of this clonotype. The chain links TRBV29-1 to TRBJ2-1; TRBD1 or TRBD2 may be the D gene (5 bases each). Germline lookup yields CDR1 SQVTM and CDR2 ANQGSEA. This CDR3 contains 15 residues. Deletions cut 5 bases from V and 0 bases from J, with 14 bases between. CDR3 sequence: CSVYGALSSYNEQFF. In DNA, the CDR3 is TGCAGCGTTTACGGGGCACTTAGCTCCTACAATGAGCAGTTCTTC.

This clonotype came up many times. CDR3 protein: CASSQDSPSLTYEQYF. In DNA form, the CDR3 reads TGCGCCAGCAGCCAAGATAGCCCTAGCCTTACCTACGAGCAGTACTTC. This sequence joins TRBV4-1 and TRBJ2-7; a weak D match, TRBD2 (5 bases). V lost 0 bases and J lost 2, with 14 bases in between. Germline CDR1 reads MGHRA; CDR2 reads YSYEKL. The CDR3 is 16 amino acids.

The sample holds many counts of this clonotype. This chain connects TRBV12-3 or TRBV12-4 to TRBJ2-1; D might be TRBD1 or TRBD2, each matching 5 bases. Trimming removed 5 bases from V and 10 bases from J, with 15 bases in between. The CDR3 extends over 13 amino acids. The CDR3 here is CASSEGLGTEQFF. For the CDR3, the DNA is TGTGCCAGCAGTGAGGGGCTAGGGACGGAGCAGTTCTTC.

The chain uses TRBV7-9 and TRBJ2-5; 11 nucleotides align to TRBD2. The CDR3 is 15 residues long. Germline V gene sequence: CDR1 SEHNR, CDR2 FQNEAQ (reference sequence). The CDR3 nucleotides read TGTGCGGGGCGACTAGCGGGGTTAGGAGAAGAGACCCAGTACTTC. This codes for CAGRLAGLGEETQYF.

The chain combines TRBV12-3 or TRBV12-4 with TRBJ2-2; D is possibly TRBD1 (5 bases). This CDR3 region has 14 residues. Trimming removed 4 bases from V and 6 bases from J, with 12 bases in between. CDR3 loop: CASSWGEWAGELFF. DNA for the CDR3: TGTGCCAGCAGTTGGGGCGAATGGGCCGGGGAGCTGTTTTTT.